This T cell receptor beta chain was recovered during a study of blood T cell repertoires in COVID-19. Study summary: The origin of the acute and convalescent COVID-19 samples was the United States, Italy and Spain. Sample material is recorded as cDNA or gDNA derived from T cells, B-cell-depleted T cells, or PBMCs.

Study processing details: Estimated nucleated cell counts came from reference gene primer amplification. Profiled with immunoSEQ multiplex PCR; TCRdb holds only in-frame clones, not every one. The D gene and trimming were derived from the DNA, and the V and J assignments and clone size from that table. The sample yields over 200,000 clones, around nine tenths seen once. The CDR3 totals 15 residues. V gave up 0 bases and J gave up 4 bases; unmatched junction bases: 6. Per the germline V gene, CDR1 is SGDLS and CDR2 is YYNGEE. The receptor comes from a woman aged 40-49 years with acute or convalescent COVID-19. The sample taken for sequencing was peripheral blood. This chain joins TRBV9 and TRBJ1-2, with 7 bases matching TRBD1. CDR3 amino acids: CASSVEGAIGYGYTF. CDR3 sequence (DNA): TGTGCCAGCAGCGTAGAGGGGGCGATCGGCTATGGCTACACCTTC.